A selection of T cell receptor beta chains follows, all from one sample in a study of graft-versus-host responses after intestinal transplantation. The repertoire was sequenced with immunoSEQ multiplex PCR; TCRdb's copy has only in-frame clones and lacks some. The top ten clones hold approximately 0.88% of a sample with 99,000 or so clones, roughly 87% of them seen once. These receptors lack a known antigen. This specimen consisted of unstimulated CD4+ T cells sorted from spleen or lymph node cells, obtained before intestinal transplant. All receptors come from a human donor who received an intestinal transplant. Each CDR3 is given with its conserved first and last residue. D genes are given only for firm matches. A clone size is listed for some rows: how often the clone was seen (once, few, many), or a class if it is expanded.

j_gene | v_gene | abundance | d_gene | CDR3nt | CDR3aa
TRBJ2-4 | TRBV5-6 | NA | TRBD2 | TGTGCCAGCAGCTTGGTGGTCCGACTAGCGGGGGAACTCAAAAACATTCAGTACTTC | CASSLVVRLAGELKNIQYF
TRBJ2-7 | TRBV5-1 | NA | TRBD1 | TGCGCCAGCAGCTTGGCTGGACAGGGTAGGTCCTACGAGCAGTACTTC | CASSLAGQGRSYEQYF
TRBJ2-7 | TRBV6-5 | NA | TRBD1 | TGTGCCAGCAGTTCGACAGGGCTCCACGAGCAGTACTTC | CASSSTGLHEQYF
TRBJ2-1 | TRBV28 | NA | TRBD2 | TGTGCCAGCAGTTCCAATAGCGGGAGGGGGGGCAATGAGCAGTTCTTC | CASSSNSGRGGNEQFF
TRBJ2-3 | TRBV18 | NA | TRBD2 | TGTGCCAGCTCACCCCCGGGGGGTCTGGATACGCAGTATTTT | CASSPPGGLDTQYF
TRBJ2-1 | TRBV5-4 | NA | NA | TGTGCCAGCAGCTTTAACGGGGTGCAGTTCTTC | CASSFNGVQFF
TRBJ1-6 | TRBV6-5 | few | NA | TGTGCCAGCAGTTACTCGGCCCCAGGGGATTCACCCCTCCACTTT | CASSYSAPGDSPLHF
TRBJ1-3 | TRBV30 | NA | NA | TGTGCCTGGAAGCAAGAAGGAAACACCATATATTTT | CAWKQEGNTIYF
TRBJ1-5 | TRBV4-1 | NA | NA | TGCGCCAGCAGCCAAGTGTTCCAAGAAAATCAGCCCCAGCATTTT | CASSQVFQENQPQHF
TRBJ1-6 | TRBV19 | NA | NA | TGTGCCAGTAGTAAATATAATTCACCCCTCCACTTT | CASSKYNSPLHF
TRBJ1-4 | TRBV11-2 | NA | NA | TGTGCCAGCAGCACCTCATGGGCTCAGAATGAAAAACTGTTTTTT | CASSTSWAQNEKLFF
TRBJ2-7 | TRBV7-2 | NA | NA | TGTGCCAGCAGCCCCAACGGGAGATACGAGCAGTACTTC | CASSPNGRYEQYF
TRBJ1-1 | TRBV18 | few | NA | TGTGCCAGCTCACAGCAGGGTTGGGCTGAAGCTTTCTTT | CASSQQGWAEAFF
TRBJ1-5 | TRBV5-1 | once | TRBD1 | TGCGCCAGCAGCTTGGGGACAGGGCACAGCAATCAGCCCCAGCATTTT | CASSLGTGHSNQPQHF
TRBJ2-6 | TRBV11-2 | NA | NA | TGTGCCAGCACCCACCTTCACGGACTGATCTCTGGGGCCAACGTCCTGACTTTC | CASTHLHGLISGANVLTF
TRBJ1-6 | TRBV5-1 | once | NA | TGCGCCAGCAGCCTCGGTGGGTTCCATAATTCACCCCTCCACTTT | CASSLGGFHNSPLHF
TRBJ2-2 | TRBV6-5 | NA | NA | TGTGCCAGCAGCATAATAACCGGGGAGCTGTTTTTT | CASSIITGELFF
TRBJ2-7 | TRBV13 | NA | NA | TGTGCCAGCAGCTTAACGGGATCGGGGGAGCAGTACTTC | CASSLTGSGEQYF
TRBJ1-2 | TRBV19 | once | NA | TGTGCCAGTAGTATTAGGCAGGGCCAAGGGGACTATGGCTACACCTTC | CASSIRQGQGDYGYTF
TRBJ2-1 | TRBV18 | once | TRBD2 | TGTGCCAGCTCACCTTCCTTCTTTAGCGGGGGGCCCAGCTCCTACAATGAGCAGTTCTTC | CASSPSFFSGGPSSYNEQFF
TRBJ1-6 | TRBV6-5 | NA | NA | TGTGCCAGCAGTCCCCGTGGGGTGAATTCACCCCTCCACTTT | CASSPRGVNSPLHF
TRBJ1-6 | TRBV5-1 | NA | TRBD1 | TGCGCCAGCAGCTCTGCCGGACAGGGGGCACCCCTCCACTTT | CASSSAGQGAPLHF
TRBJ2-5 | TRBV6-6 | NA | TRBD2 | TGTGCCAGCAGTTTTGTGAGCGGGAGGTTGGAGACCCAGTACTTC | CASSFVSGRLETQYF
TRBJ2-1 | TRBV5-6 | once | NA | TGTGCCAGCAGCTTGTTCCGTGCGCCCTCCTACAATGAGCAGTTCTTC | CASSLFRAPSYNEQFF
TRBJ1-4 | TRBV5-1 | NA | NA | TGCGCCAGCAGCTTGGGGGTAGTAGGTGAAAAACTGTTTTTT | CASSLGVVGEKLFF
TRBJ2-7 | TRBV5-1 | NA | TRBD2 | TGCGCCAGCAGCTTGGGCGGACTAGCGGGGGAATACGAGCAGTACTTC | CASSLGGLAGEYEQYF
TRBJ2-7 | TRBV5-1 | NA | NA | TGCGCCAGCAGCTTGGTTGGGGGGTCCAACTACGAGCAGTACTTC | CASSLVGGSNYEQYF
TRBJ1-1 | TRBV6-5 | NA | NA | TGTGCCAGCAGTTACGGACACAACCAGAACACTGAAGCTTTCTTT | CASSYGHNQNTEAFF
TRBJ2-1 | TRBV6-1 | NA | NA | TGTGCCATCCCGGGACTCGCCTACAATGAGCAGTTCTTC | CAIPGLAYNEQFF
TRBJ2-1 | TRBV6-1 | NA | NA | TGTGCCAGCAGTGTTGGACATACCAGCTCCTACAATGAGCAGTTCTTC | CASSVGHTSSYNEQFF
TRBJ2-1 | TRBV13 | NA | TRBD2 | TGTGCCAGCAGCTCTTGGGAGCGGGGGGGTCAACCTTACAATGAGCAGTTCTTC | CASSSWERGGQPYNEQFF
TRBJ2-7 | TRBV5-1 | NA | TRBD1 | TGCGCCAGCAGCTCCGGACAGGGAGGCGAGCAGTACTTC | CASSSGQGGEQYF
TRBJ2-7 | TRBV5-1 | NA | NA | TGCGCCAGCAGCTTGTTGCAGGGCCTTTCCTACGAGCAGTACTTC | CASSLLQGLSYEQYF
TRBJ2-3 | TRBV5-4 | NA | TRBD2 | TGTGCCAGCAGACCTACTAGCGGGGGATTGGATACGCAGTATTTT | CASRPTSGGLDTQYF
TRBJ1-2 | TRBV7-2 | NA | NA | TGTGCCAGCAGCTCTATGACAGCCGTTTATGGCTACACCTTC | CASSSMTAVYGYTF
TRBJ2-7 | TRBV5-1 | NA | NA | TGCGCCAGCAGCTTAGGAGGGCCTAGCTCCTACGAGCAGTACTTC | CASSLGGPSSYEQYF
TRBJ2-7 | TRBV19 | NA | NA | TGTGCCAGTAGTATAGCGGGAGCGGTGAGGGAGCAGTACTTC | CASSIAGAVREQYF
TRBJ1-6 | TRBV18 | NA | NA | TGTGCCAGCTCACCTGGGGCAGATTCACCCCTCCACTTT | CASSPGADSPLHF
TRBJ1-1 | TRBV7-6 | NA | TRBD1 | TGTGCCAGCAGCTCAGGGGGCGGCACTGAAGCTTTCTTT | CASSSGGGTEAFF
TRBJ2-1 | TRBV19 | NA | TRBD2 | TGTGCCAGTAGAAACCTAGCGGGGGTAATCTACAATGAGCAGTTCTTC | CASRNLAGVIYNEQFF
TRBJ1-1 | TRBV20-1 | NA | NA | TGCAGTGCTAGAGAAAGGGAGTACGCTTTCTTT | CSAREREYAFF
TRBJ2-3 | TRBV19 | many | NA | TGTGCCAGTATTCGGGACGGTTTTCGGTATTTT | CASIRDGFRYF
TRBJ2-3 | TRBV9 | NA | TRBD2 | TGTGCCAGCAGCGCCCAGGGACTAGCTAGAGATACGCAGTATTTT | CASSAQGLARDTQYF
TRBJ2-3 | TRBV5-1 | NA | TRBD2 | TGCGCCAGCAGCCCCCTACTAGCGGGAGTAGGGCGCACAGATACGCAGTATTTT | CASSPLLAGVGRTDTQYF
TRBJ2-2 | TRBV9 | NA | NA | TGTGCCAGCAGCGTCCTCACCGGGGAGCTGTTTTTT | CASSVLTGELFF
TRBJ2-7 | TRBV20-1 | NA | NA | TGCAGTGCGGGGAAGAGGACAGAGCAGTACTTC | CSAGKRTEQYF
TRBJ1-1 | TRBV6-6 | NA | NA | TGTGCCAGCAGTTCCCCTGGACGGGACACTGAAGCTTTCTTT | CASSSPGRDTEAFF
TRBJ2-2 | TRBV5-1 | NA | TRBD2 | TGCGCCAGCAGCTTGAGTTTGTCTAGCGGGGCGAACACCGGGGAGCTGTTTTTT | CASSLSLSSGANTGELFF
TRBJ2-7 | TRBV9 | NA | TRBD1 | TGTGCCAGCAGCGTAGGGGGACAGGGATACGAGCAGTACTTC | CASSVGGQGYEQYF
TRBJ1-4 | TRBV27 | once | NA | TGTGCCAGCAGTTTTGGTCAGTCATCATCAAAACTGTTTTTT | CASSFGQSSSKLFF
TRBJ2-7 | TRBV5-5 | NA | TRBD2 | TGTGCCAGCAGCTTGACCCTTCAAGGACTAGCTGCGATATACGAGCAGTACTTC | CASSLTLQGLAAIYEQYF